The clone carrying this TCR beta chain was counted only a few times. Antigen specificity is unknown. TCRdb's table, derived via immunoSEQ multiplex PCR, lists solely in-frame clones and lacks some. The sample includes 150,000 to 200,000 clones, around 94% of them seen just once. This specimen comes from a study of T cell responses to AZD1222 COVID-19 vaccine. General observations from the study: Repertoire sampling happened only post peak T cell response. Just a handful of people given AZD1222 tested seropositive at baseline.

With V trimmed by 6 bases and J by 4 bases, 4 bases remained unmatched. In germline, CDR1 is KGHSH, CDR2 LQKENI. This CDR3 is 14 amino acids long. The TCR comes from an adult in good health. The chain carries TRBV18 and TRBJ2-7, with 12 bases lining up with TRBD2. This material consisted of peripheral blood, taken on day 0 of AZD1222 vaccination. The CDR3 reads CASSPGTSGYEQYF. As DNA, the CDR3 is TGTGCCAGCTCGCCCGGGACTAGCGGGTACGAGCAGTACTTC.